This is a list of T cell receptor beta chains from one sample in a study of monozygotic twins with cystic fibrosis. Here immunoSEQ multiplex PCR was the method, and the copy in TCRdb shows in-frame clones only, minus some. The sample records roughly 32,000 clones, 90% to 97% being singletons. The sample consisted of blood. The receptors come from a girl under 10 years old with cystic fibrosis. The CDR3 runs from the conserved cysteine through the conserved F or W. The order of the fields is J gene, clone size, D gene, V gene, CDR3 DNA, CDR3 protein. The D gene is left open where the match is weak. Rows give clone size only sometimes, using once, few, many, or a class for an expanded clone.

TRBJ2-3 | NA | NA | TRBV5-4 | TGTGCCAGCAGCTCAGAGGGATTTGGGGGAGATACGCAGTATTTT | CASSSEGFGGDTQYF
TRBJ1-1 | NA | TRBD1 | TRBV28 | TGTGCCAGCTGCCCCCCCGACAGGGTATACACTGAAGCTTTCTTT | CASCPPDRVYTEAFF
TRBJ2-3 | NA | TRBD1 | TRBV5-1 | TGCGCCAGCAGCTTGGTTACAGGGGCAAGGGATACGCAGTATTTT | CASSLVTGARDTQYF
TRBJ2-1 | NA | TRBD2 | TRBV5-6 | TGTGCCAGCAGCCGACTAGCGGGTCCCTACAATGAGCAGTTCTTC | CASSRLAGPYNEQFF
TRBJ1-1 | NA | NA | TRBV28 | TGTGCCAGCAGTTTTGACAGGGAAGCTTTCTTT | CASSFDREAFF
TRBJ2-1 | NA | NA | TRBV7-6 | TGTGCCAGCACCGGGACTTTGGGGCCCTACAATGAGCAGTTCTTC | CASTGTLGPYNEQFF
TRBJ1-4 | NA | NA | TRBV4-1 | TGCGCCAGCAGCCAAGATGTCACTAATGAAAAACTGTTTTTT | CASSQDVTNEKLFF
TRBJ2-5 | NA | TRBD2 | TRBV11-2 | TGTGCCAGCAGCTCCCTGACTAGCGGGCAAGAGACCCAGTACTTC | CASSSLTSGQETQYF
TRBJ2-3 | NA | NA | TRBV7-2 | TGTGCCAGCAGCTTAATGCAGGGCGGTTTCACAGATACGCAGTATTTT | CASSLMQGGFTDTQYF
TRBJ2-3 | NA | TRBD1 | TRBV5-4 | TGTGCCAGCAGCTGGACAGGGGGGGGAGATACGCAGTATTTT | CASSWTGGGDTQYF
TRBJ2-1 | NA | NA | TRBV10-1 | TGCGCCAGCAGTGGCCCCTACAATGAGCAGTTCTTC | CASSGPYNEQFF
TRBJ2-3 | NA | TRBD2 | TRBV28 | TGTGCCAGCAGTCCCCGGACTAGCGGGAGCACAGATACGCAGTATTTT | CASSPRTSGSTDTQYF
TRBJ1-6 | NA | NA | TRBV28 | TGTGCCAGCAGTTTATCCTTCGAGGTCAATTCACCCCTCCACTTT | CASSLSFEVNSPLHF
TRBJ1-1 | NA | NA | TRBV5-1 | TGCGCCAGCAGCTTAGGAGGGGAATCTGAAGCTTTCTTT | CASSLGGESEAFF
TRBJ1-6 | NA | NA | TRBV2 | TGTGCCAGCAGTGAGGAGGGAAGTAATTCACCCCTCCACTTT | CASSEEGSNSPLHF
TRBJ2-7 | NA | TRBD2 | TRBV2 | TGTGCCAGCAGGGGGGAATATACTAGCGGGAAAAACGAGCAGTACTTC | CASRGEYTSGKNEQYF
TRBJ2-7 | once | NA | TRBV15 | TGTGCCACCAGCAGCCCCCCCGGCCAGGGACCTTACCAGCAGTACTTC | CATSSPPGQGPYQQYF
TRBJ2-2 | NA | NA | TRBV7-2 | TGTGCCAGCAGCCAATCCGGAAACACCGGGGAGCTGTTTTTT | CASSQSGNTGELFF
TRBJ2-3 | NA | TRBD1 | TRBV6-6 | TGTGCCAGCAGTTACTCGTACAGGGGCGTCTCGGATACGCAGTATTTT | CASSYSYRGVSDTQYF
TRBJ1-4 | NA | NA | TRBV2 | TGTGCCAGCGAGACAGTAGAAAAACTGTTTTTT | CASETVEKLFF
TRBJ2-1 | NA | TRBD2 | TRBV5-6 | TGTGCCAGCAGCTTACCGGGACTAGCGGCACATAATGAGCAGTTCTTC | CASSLPGLAAHNEQFF
TRBJ2-5 | NA | NA | TRBV30 | TGTGCCTGGAGTACGACAGGATTCGAGACCCAGTACTTC | CAWSTTGFETQYF
TRBJ1-5 | NA | NA | TRBV15 | TGTGCCACCAGCAGAGACTCCGGCCATCAGCCCCAGCATTTT | CATSRDSGHQPQHF
TRBJ2-3 | NA | NA | TRBV7-7 | TGTGCTAGCAGCTCCAGTCCTTCCGGGACAGATACGCAGTATTTT | CASSSSPSGTDTQYF
TRBJ1-1 | NA | NA | TRBV13 | TGTGCCAGCAGCCAGCCGCGAGACTCAGGGACGACTGAAGCTTTCTTT | CASSQPRDSGTTEAFF
TRBJ1-2 | NA | NA | TRBV9 | TGTGCCAGCACCTGGACAGCAACGAACTATGGCTACACCTTC | CASTWTATNYGYTF
TRBJ2-3 | NA | NA | TRBV21-1 | TGTGCCAGCATGACTAGCGGCTACACAGATACGCAGTATTTT | CASMTSGYTDTQYF
TRBJ2-3 | NA | TRBD2 | TRBV11-2 | TGTGCCAGCAGCTCACTAGCGGGAGTCTCATATACGCAGTATTTT | CASSSLAGVSYTQYF
TRBJ1-4 | NA | TRBD1 | TRBV2 | TGTGCCAGCCGACCAGGACAGGGGGCCCATAATGAAAAACTGTTTTTT | CASRPGQGAHNEKLFF
TRBJ2-5 | NA | TRBD2 | TRBV5-4 | TGTGCCAGCAGCACGGGACTAGCGGGAATCCAAGAGACCCAGTACTTC | CASSTGLAGIQETQYF